This entry lists 19 T cell receptor beta chains sequenced from one sample in a study of T cells in Graves' hyperthyroidism and ophthalmopathy. Template material for amplifying TCR beta CDR3 regions consisted of RNA transcripts. HTBI primers were used for first-round RT-PCR of the TCR CDR3. One entry per CDR3 protein results from TCRdb running MiXCR on the multiplex PCR reads. The data show roughly 500,000 distinct CDR3 sequences, 40% to 55% seen once. The sequenced sample consisted of peripheral blood or thyroid tissue (not recorded which). The receptors stem from an adult woman with Graves' disease, either hyperthyroidism or ophthalmopathy (not recorded which).

This clonotype was counted at least ten times. V gene TRBV27 combines with J gene TRBJ1-5; 8 nucleotides agree with TRBD1. Germline V CDR1 and CDR2: MNHEY, SMNVEV (reference sequence). J was trimmed by 6 bases and V by 5 bases; bases with no gene match: 9. There are 15 residues in the CDR3. CDR3 nucleotides: TGTGCCAGCAGTCCGACAGGGGCTAGTAGTCAGCCCCAGCATTTT. It yields the protein CASSPTGASSQPQHF.

The chain joins TRBV19 to TRBJ1-2, with D perhaps matching TRBD1 (5 bases). This CDR3 region has 17 residues. Trimming stripped 4 bases from V and 0 bases from J, with 18 bases between. Germline CDR1 LNHDA, CDR2 SQIVND (reference sequence). The CDR3 region has the DNA TGTGCCAGTAGTAACTCGGCCCGGGGCTGGTCTAACTATGGCTACACCTTC. Its protein product is CASSNSARGWSNYGYTF. Based on the CDR3 plus reference TRBV19 and TRBJ1-2, the full variable domain is DGGITQSPKYLFRKEGQNVTLSCEQNLNHDAMYWYRQDPGQGLRLIYYSQIVNDFQKGDIAEGYSVSREKKESFPLTVTSAQKNPTAFYLCASSNSARGWSNYGYTFGSGTRLTVV.

This CDR3 reads CASSLASGGAQYF. Written as DNA, the CDR3 is TGTGCCAGCAGCTTAGCTTCGGGGGGGGCCCAGTACTTC. The chain uses TRBV5-4 and TRBJ2-5; 8 bases line up with TRBD2. CDR1 is SGHNT, CDR2 YYREEE, per germline (reference sequence). J gave up 9 bases and V 2 bases, and 6 bases lay outside the gene matches. This CDR3 is built from 13 residues.

In regard to this clonotype: One end of the junction is discordant with germline, which a read error may explain. V is TRBV19 and J is TRBJ1-6; tentative D call: TRBD1 (5 bases). Germline lookup yields CDR1 LNHDA and CDR2 SQIVND (reference sequence). CDR3 length: 17 residues. This chain's CDR3 is CSSRRDFTRSYNSPLHF. Written as DNA, the CDR3 is TGTTCCAGTAGACGGGACTTCACTCGCTCCTATAATTCACCCCTCCACTTT.

This clonotype was recorded at least ten times. The CDR3 loop is CSARDPGQGGNEQYF. The CDR3 bases are TGCAGTGCTAGAGACCCGGGACAGGGGGGTAACGAGCAGTACTTC. The chain links TRBV20-1 to TRBJ2-7, with 11 nucleotides matching TRBD1. Trimming at V came to 0 bases and at J to 5 bases, leaving 6 bases not matched to a gene. The CDR3 totals 15 residues. Germline V CDR1 and CDR2: DFQATT, SNEGSKA (reference sequence).

V and J are TRBV5-1 and TRBJ2-3; 8 bases map to TRBD2. This CDR3 is 15 amino acids long. V shed 2 bases, J shed 0 bases, and the junction held 2 bases outside the gene matches. The germline gives CDR1 SGHRS, CDR2 YFSETQ. CDR3 protein: CASSFLAGSTDTQYF. CDR3 nucleotide sequence: TGCGCCAGCAGCTTTCTAGCGGGCAGCACAGATACGCAGTATTTT.

This clonotype was found many times. The final CDR3 position lacks the conserved phenylalanine or tryptophan, pointing to a likely read error. The DNA is left out, because the CDR3 cannot be placed on it with certainty; the CDR3 is given as TCRdb lists it. The chain combines TRBV20-1 with TRBJ2-5; the table's D call of TRBD1 was not tested on the DNA. The germline gives CDR1 DFQATT, CDR2 SNEGSKA (reference sequence). The CDR3 has 11 amino acids, counting both end residues. Here the CDR3 reads CSARDPGTGVY.

The V and J genes are TRBV7-2 and TRBJ1-5; 9 bases are shared with TRBD1. V trimming: 1 base; J trimming: 3 bases; junction bases outside the gene matches: 13. This CDR3 is built from 19 residues. The germline gives CDR1 SGHTA, CDR2 FQGNSA. The CDR3 region has the DNA TGTGCCAGCAGCTTAGGGGGGACAGGGTTAGGGTATATCAATCAGCCCCAGCATTTT. Its protein is CASSLGGTGLGYINQPQHF.

This chain links TRBV20-1 with TRBJ1-3, with 8 bases lining up with TRBD1. The J segment lost 8 bases and the V segment lost 1 base, leaving 7 bases of the junction unmatched. The CDR3 runs to 14 residues. Per germline, CDR1 DFQATT and CDR2 SNEGSKA (reference sequence). The CDR3 protein is CSARGQGAGYTIYF. CDR3 nucleotides: TGCAGTGCTAGAGGGCAGGGGGCTGGCTACACCATATATTTT.

The sample holds many counts of this clonotype. The rearrangement links TRBV5-1 to TRBJ1-1; tentatively, D is TRBD1 (5 bases). CDR3 length: 15 residues. Germline loops: CDR1 SGHRS, CDR2 YFSETQ. Trimming removed 0 bases at V and 4 bases at J, with 13 bases between. The CDR3 is CASSLEGQGLTEAFF. In DNA form, the CDR3 reads TGCGCCAGCAGCTTGGAAGGGCAGGGTCTCACTGAAGCTTTCTTT.

This chain uses TRBV25-1 with TRBJ1-1; D possibly corresponds to TRBD1 (6 bases). This CDR3 contains 13 residues. Germline assignment: CDR1 MGHDK and CDR2 SYGVNS. V lost 6 bases and J lost 4, with 12 bases in between. In DNA form, the CDR3 reads TGTGCCAGCAGAGGGGGGGCGGTCACTGAAGCTTTCTTT. Amino acids: CASRGGAVTEAFF.

The sample holds a few counts of this clonotype. This chain uses TRBV5-4 with TRBJ2-7; D not certain. Germline-derived CDR1 and CDR2 are SGHNT and YYREEE (reference sequence). The germline V and J ends were trimmed by 0 bases and 0 bases, with 7 bases remaining between them. This CDR3 has 14 amino acids. This CDR3 is CASSLAGRSYEQYF. The CDR3, as DNA: TGTGCCAGCAGCTTGGCAGGCCGCTCCTACGAGCAGTACTTC.

A remark on this clonotype: A junction end diverges from the germline sequence, so it may reflect a read error. The chain links TRBV2 to TRBJ1-1, with no clear D. The CDR3 is 13 residues long. Germline CDR1 is SNHLY and CDR2 is FYNNEI. Here the CDR3 DNA reads TGTGCCAGCAGAGAAGAGAGTGGGCAGAGGGCTTTCTTT. Amino acids: CASREESGQRAFF.

This clonotype came up a few times. The CDR3 region is CASSGEQYF. CDR3 nucleotide sequence: TGTGCCTCCTCGGGGGAGCAGTACTTC. The chain uses TRBV19 and TRBJ2-7, with D possibly TRBD2 on 5 matching bases. V dropped 11 bases and J dropped 7 bases, with 9 bases sitting between them. CDR1 and CDR2 (germline): LNHDA, SQIVND (reference sequence). The CDR3 is 9 amino acids.

This sequence joins TRBV10-3 and TRBJ1-1, with 10 bases fitting TRBD1. The CDR3 is 17 residues long. CDR1 and CDR2 (germline): ENHRY, SYGVKD. Unmatched junction bases numbered 15, after V lost 5 bases and J lost 6 bases. CDR3 nucleotides: TGTGCCATCAGTCCCGGAATGACAGGGGGCAGGGGCGCTGAAGCTTTCTTT. Protein product: CAISPGMTGGRGAEAFF.

This rearrangement joins TRBV7-6 to TRBJ2-5; D tentatively reads TRBD1 or TRBD2 (6 bases each). V was trimmed by 4 bases and J by 6 bases, leaving 18 bases between them. CDR1 and CDR2 from the germline V gene are SGHVS and FNYEAQ. This CDR3 is 15 amino acids long. CDR3 amino acids: CASSSRGQAAKTQYF. The CDR3 DNA reads as TGTGCCAGCAGCTCTCGGGGGCAGGCTGCGAAGACCCAGTACTTC.

The chain recombines TRBV7-2 with TRBJ2-5; 9 nucleotides match TRBD2. Germline CDR1 is SGHTA and CDR2 is FQGNSA. CDR3 size: 16 residues. V was clipped by 2 bases and J by 4 bases; unmatched bases: 8. The CDR3 reads CASSLRPSGVAETQYF. The CDR3 bases are TGTGCCAGCAGCTTACGTCCTAGCGGGGTTGCAGAGACCCAGTACTTC.

The chain uses TRBV12-3 or TRBV12-4 and TRBJ1-2, with 7 bases matching TRBD1. There are 14 residues in the CDR3. After removal of 6 bases from V and 4 bases from J, the junction contained 8 bases not matched to a gene. The CDR3 is CASRLPGQIYGYTF. In DNA, the CDR3 is TGTGCCAGCAGACTCCCGGGACAGATCTATGGCTACACCTTC.

The chain employs TRBV4-1 and TRBJ2-2; D is perhaps TRBD2 (6 bases). The CDR3 has 15 amino acids. Germline V gives CDR1 MGHRA, CDR2 YSYEKL. Trimming cost V 3 bases and J 5 bases, with 13 bases left between them. CDR3 in amino acids: CASSQMGGRTGELFF. The CDR3, as DNA: TGCGCCAGCAGCCAGATGGGAGGAAGGACCGGGGAGCTGTTTTTT.